This T cell receptor beta chain was found in a study of blood T cells in healthy people across ages. Through a sample-barcoded 5' primer and a J-beta primer mix, a second PCR was run for roughly 7 to 11 cycles. MiXCR was run by TCRdb on the 5' RACE reads, yielding one entry per CDR3 protein. The sample consists of some 730,000 distinct CDR3 sequences, roughly 20% of them appearing once. The CDR3 is 12 residues long. Germline V gene data show CDR1 as SQVTM and CDR2 as ANQGSEA. The V and J genes are TRBV29-1 and TRBJ2-5; weak D call: TRBD2 (5 bases). The J call may be wrong; the DNA end is better matched by TRBJ2-1. Sequencing was performed on blood. This clonotype originated in a man aged 65-85 years in good health. CDR3 sequence reads: CSSAGGGDEQFF. The CDR3 coding sequence is TGCAGCTCTGCCGGAGGCGGCGATGAGCAGTTCTTC.